This T cell receptor beta chain was captured by sequencing in a study of regulatory T cells in long-lasting Graves disease. Construction of TCR beta libraries relied on iRepertoire HTBI primers and on Arm-PCR targeting CDR3 regions. One entry per CDR3 protein, called by TCRdb with MiXCR from the multiplex PCR reads. Of some 420,000 distinct CDR3 sequences detected, about 20% appear once; the ten largest clones hold 13%. The germline gives CDR1 MGHDK, CDR2 SYGVNS. V was shortened by 3 bases and J by 1 base, with 13 bases between the two germline ends. The CDR3 is 15 residues long. Regarding time point: persistent/refractory GD, antithyroid drugs over 5 years with positive TRAb. PBMC RNA was the source of the TCR library. This clonotype showed up just a few times.

The chain links TRBV25-1 to TRBJ2-7; tentatively, D is TRBD2 (6 bases). The sample here was peripheral blood mononuclear cells (PBMCs), taken when the disease was refractory, from a patient treated with antithyroid drugs. This sequence originates from a female donor with Graves disease. The DNA for the CDR3 is TGTGCCAGCAGTGAGCCGGGACTCAAGTCCTACGAGCAGTACTTC. Amino acid sequence: CASSEPGLKSYEQYF.